Listed below are T cell receptor beta chains from one sample, sequenced in a study of CD8 T cells in Susac syndrome. MiXCR, run by TCRdb on the immunoSEQ multiplex PCR reads, gives a single entry per CDR3 protein. This sample carries about 180,000 distinct CDR3 sequences, 90% to 96% of them seen once, and the ten largest clones take about 0.12%. The sequencing sample was made of CD4+ T cells from PBMCs. Receptors originate from a human donor with Susac syndrome. CDR3s include the opening cysteine and the closing phenylalanine or tryptophan. The D gene is left open where the match is weak. Clone sizes are given selectively: once, few, many, or a class where the clone is expanded.

clone size	D gene	V gene	CDR3 length	J gene	CDR3 protein	CDR3 DNA
NA	TRBD2	TRBV29-1	10	TRBJ2-1	CSVQAGMQFF	TGCAGCGTTCAAGCGGGGATGCAGTTCTTC
NA	NA	TRBV11-2	15	TRBJ2-6	CASSPPGSGANVLTF	TGTGCCAGCAGCCCCCCCGGCTCTGGGGCCAACGTCCTGACTTTC
NA	TRBD1	TRBV7-9	14	TRBJ1-1	CASSQTGGRTEAFF	TGTGCCAGCAGCCAAACAGGGGGGAGGACTGAAGCTTTCTTT
once	NA	TRBV20-1	14	TRBJ2-1	CSARDPGSYNEQFF	TGCAGTGCTAGGGACCCCGGCTCCTACAATGAGCAGTTCTTC
NA	NA	TRBV7-8	12	TRBJ2-7	CASSFGNREQYF	TGTGCCAGCAGCTTCGGAAACAGGGAGCAGTACTTC
NA	NA	TRBV5-4	12	TRBJ2-3	CASSSEGDTQYF	TGTGCCAGCAGCTCGGAGGGGGATACGCAGTATTTT
NA	NA	TRBV7-9	11	TRBJ1-2	CASSSGPGYTF	TGTGCCAGCAGTTCCGGCCCTGGCTACACCTTC
once	TRBD1	TRBV3-1	14	TRBJ2-7	CASSYATGFYEQYF	TGTGCCAGCAGCTACGCGACAGGGTTCTACGAGCAGTACTTC
NA	NA	TRBV29-1	12	TRBJ1-2	CSVQAFAHGYTF	TGCAGCGTACAGGCATTCGCCCATGGCTACACCTTC
few	NA	TRBV11-2	17	TRBJ2-5	CASSVTNGPAARGAQYF	TGTGCCAGCAGCGTAACAAACGGACCAGCAGCCAGGGGGGCCCAGTACTTC
NA	NA	TRBV5-6	15	TRBJ2-7	CASSEWASSSYEQYF	TGTGCCAGCAGCGAGTGGGCCTCGTCGTCCTACGAGCAGTACTTC
NA	NA	TRBV3-1	13	TRBJ1-5	CASSREGFQPQHF	TGTGCCAGCAGCCGCGAAGGGTTTCAGCCCCAGCATTTT
NA	NA	TRBV6-5	15	TRBJ1-1	CASIMVGIMNTEAFF	TGTGCCAGCATCATGGTTGGGATAATGAACACTGAAGCTTTCTTT
once	TRBD1	TRBV20-1	15	TRBJ1-6	CSARWDRGRTSPLHF	TGCAGTGCTAGATGGGACAGGGGGCGAACTTCACCCCTCCACTTT
NA	NA	TRBV2	14	TRBJ2-5	CASSPGQYQETQYF	TGTGCCAGCAGCCCCGGACAGTACCAAGAGACCCAGTACTTC
NA	NA	TRBV6-6	15	TRBJ1-2	CASSSGTPLGNGYTF	TGTGCCAGCAGTTCCGGGACCCCTTTAGGGAATGGCTACACCTTC
NA	NA	TRBV28	15	TRBJ2-5	CASRPGSRLIETQYF	TGTGCCAGCAGGCCGGGATCCAGACTCATAGAGACCCAGTACTTC
NA	NA	TRBV4-2	15	TRBJ1-1	CASSHKDGLNTEAFF	TGTGCCAGCAGCCACAAAGACGGACTGAACACTGAAGCTTTCTTT
NA	TRBD1	TRBV24-1	15	TRBJ2-1	CATSVDRERGNEQFF	TGTGCCACCAGTGTCGACAGGGAACGGGGCAATGAGCAGTTCTTC
NA	NA	TRBV29-1	13	TRBJ1-4	CSVARGVEEKLFF	TGCAGCGTCGCCCGGGGGGTGGAGGAAAAACTGTTTTTT
once	NA	TRBV10-3	17	TRBJ2-5	CAISGIGRATGGETQYF	TGTGCCATCAGCGGAATAGGACGCGCGACCGGCGGAGAGACCCAGTACTTC
NA	TRBD1	TRBV12-3/TRBV12-4	16	TRBJ2-3	CASSLADRVVYRTQYF	TGTGCCAGCAGTTTGGCCGACAGGGTAGTTTATCGTACGCAGTATTTT
NA	NA	TRBV29-1	12	TRBJ2-7	CSVEDPSWEQYF	TGCAGCGTTGAAGATCCCTCCTGGGAGCAGTACTTC
once	TRBD1	TRBV14	15	TRBJ1-6	CASSAGQGRNSPLHF	TGTGCCAGCAGCGCGGGACAGGGTCGTAATTCACCCCTCCACTTT
NA	NA	TRBV5-6	16	TRBJ2-4	CASSPASIGGSRIQYF	TGTGCCAGCAGCCCCGCAAGTATTGGAGGGTCGCGCATTCAGTACTTC
once	NA	TRBV7-2	13	TRBJ2-1	CASSLGVNNEQFF	TGTGCCAGCAGCTTAGGGGTCAACAATGAGCAGTTCTTC
NA	NA	TRBV6-6	12	TRBJ2-1	CASSYRTNEQFF	TGTGCCAGCAGTTACCGGACAAATGAGCAGTTCTTC
NA	NA	TRBV28	18	TRBJ1-1	CASSQWDGGKYRNTEAFF	TGTGCCAGCAGCCAATGGGACGGGGGGAAGTATAGGAACACTGAAGCTTTCTTT
NA	TRBD2	TRBV4-3	17	TRBJ2-3	CASSQDSPGLAGGPQYF	TGCGCCAGCAGCCAAGATTCTCCGGGACTAGCGGGGGGGCCGCAGTATTTT
NA	NA	TRBV29-1	12	TRBJ2-3	CSVEVQTDTQYF	TGCAGCGTTGAAGTCCAGACAGATACGCAGTATTTT
NA	TRBD2	TRBV20-1	14	TRBJ2-1	CSALSGSGYNEQFF	TGCAGTGCTCTTAGCGGGAGTGGCTACAATGAGCAGTTCTTC
few	NA	TRBV12-3/TRBV12-4	13	TRBJ2-3	CASSFGSTDTQYF	TGTGCCAGCAGTTTTGGCAGCACAGATACGCAGTATTTT
NA	NA	TRBV2	14	TRBJ2-3	CASSEDGGPDTQYF	TGTGCCAGTTCGGAAGACGGAGGCCCAGATACGCAGTATTTT